This TCR beta chain was identified during a study of cytomegalovirus exposure and HLA in healthy donors. Study in general: Earlier results showed some 120 million unique TCR beta sequences derived from about 179 million T cells.

The donors were healthy bone marrow donors. PCR employed 60 Vbeta and 13 Jbeta primers. Sequencing used immunoSEQ multiplex PCR; TCRdb keeps in-frame clones, though not all of them. Among 65,000 to 70,000 clones listed, roughly four fifths were seen once. The sequenced material came from PBMCs. This TCR was recovered from a man aged 45-65 years in good health and CMV-seronegative.

CDR3 nucleotide sequence: TGTGCCAGCACACCCCGGGACAGGGTGACTGAAGCTTTCTTT. As protein: CASTPRDRVTEAFF. The genes are TRBV28 and TRBJ1-1; 9 nucleotides align to TRBD1. This CDR3 comprises 14 residues. V was pared by 7 bases and J by 5 bases, with 8 bases of the junction left unmatched. Germline V gene sequence: CDR1 MDHEN, CDR2 SYDVKM. Looking up the rest from reference TRBV28 and TRBJ1-1 gives the full variable domain: DVKVTQSSRYLVKRTGEKVFLECVQDMDHENMFWYRQDPGLGLRLIYFSYDVKMKEKGDIPEGYSVSREKKERFSLILESASTNQTSMYLCASTPRDRVTEAFFGQGTRLTVV.